A single sample gave rise to the 18 T cell receptor beta chains below, sequenced in a study of CD8+ T cells in alopecia areata. RNA extraction was followed by reverse transcription into cDNA, which acted as the sequencing template. Only in-frame clones appear in the TCRdb table, and some are missing; sequencing was by immunoSEQ multiplex PCR. The sample records about 250,000 clones, over 45% being singletons. Documented treatment: oral pan-JAK inhibitor, 5-10 mg twice daily. Sample: CD4+ T cells sorted from blood, taken between weeks 51 and 52, from a patient treated with tofacitinib. These receptors were collected from a human donor with alopecia areata.

V usage is TRBV7-2 and J usage is TRBJ2-5, with D perhaps TRBD1 (5 bases). The V end lost 3 bases, the J end lost 4 bases, and 9 bases lay between the germline ends. The CDR3 sequence is 13 residues long. Germline CDR1 reads SGHTA; CDR2 reads FQGNSA. CDR3 sequence reads: CASSLGRAETQYF. CDR3 nucleotides: TGTGCCAGCAGCTTGGGCAGGGCAGAGACCCAGTACTTC.

J is TRBJ2-1 and V is TRBV7-9, with 8 bases matching TRBD1. CDR3 length: 15 residues. Trimming took 1 base from V and 8 from J; bases not matched to a gene: 7. CDR1 is SEHNR and CDR2 is FQNEAQ in the germline V gene (reference sequence). Here the CDR3 reads CASSLGATGVDEQFF. As DNA, the CDR3 is TGTGCCAGCAGCTTAGGAGCGACAGGGGTGGATGAGCAGTTCTTC.

This clone was counted a few times. The chain couples TRBV20-1 to TRBJ2-5; D gene uncertain. Germline V gene data show CDR1 as DFQATT and CDR2 as SNEGSKA (reference sequence). V lost 5 bases to trimming and J lost 2 bases, with 6 bases between them. The CDR3 consists of 11 residues. The CDR3 DNA follows: TGCAGTGCTTTCAGGCAAGAGACCCAGTACTTC. Translated: CSAFRQETQYF.

This rearrangement joins TRBV29-1 to TRBJ2-5; perhaps TRBD1 as D (5 bases). Germline assignment: CDR1 SQVTM and CDR2 ANQGSEA. V was shortened by 1 base and J by 6 bases, with 9 bases between the two germline ends. The length of the CDR3 is 12 residues. CDR3 sequence: CSVEGQWQTQYF. The CDR3 nucleotides read TGCAGCGTTGAAGGACAGTGGCAGACCCAGTACTTC.

This clone occurred once. The genes are TRBV7-2 and TRBJ2-1; 11 nucleotides match TRBD2. The length of the CDR3 is 16 residues. Trimming cost V 2 bases and J 9 bases; bases outside gene matches: 9. Germline lookup yields CDR1 SGHTA and CDR2 FQGNSA. CDR3 sequence reads: CASSLSRLAGSGEQFF. The CDR3 nucleotides are TGTGCCAGCAGCTTAAGCCGACTAGCGGGGTCGGGTGAGCAGTTCTTC.

V usage is TRBV2 and J usage is TRBJ1-1; 7 positions match TRBD1. Per the germline V gene, CDR1 is SNHLY and CDR2 is FYNNEI. CDR3 size: 14 residues. Trimming took 0 bases from V and 8 from J; bases not matched to a gene: 6. CDR3 in DNA: TGTGCCAGCAGTGAAGCGCTTCGGACAGGAGAAGCTTTCTTT. This encodes CASSEALRTGEAFF. The full variable domain, completed using reference TRBV2 and TRBJ1-1, is EPEVTQTPSHQVTQMGQEVILRCVPISNHLYFYWYRQILGQKVEFLVSFYNNEISEKSEIFDDQFSVERPDGSNFTLKIRSTKLEDSAMYFCASSEALRTGEAFFGQGTRLTVV.

This clone was detected once. The V gene is TRBV25-1, the J gene TRBJ2-3; no clear D gene. The CDR3 is 14 residues long. Germline-derived CDR1 and CDR2 are MGHDK and SYGVNS. The V gene lost 6 bases and the J gene lost 2 bases, with 12 bases spanning the gap. The CDR3 spells CASRDMSLTDTQYF. CDR3 sequence (DNA): TGTGCCAGCAGAGACATGTCCCTCACAGATACGCAGTATTTT.

This clone was found once. The chain uses TRBV5-1 and TRBJ2-7; no reliable D call. CDR1 is SGHRS, CDR2 YFSETQ, per germline. V lost 0 bases to trimming and J lost 5 bases, with 9 bases between them. This CDR3 spans 13 amino acids. CDR3 sequence: CASSLGTQNEQYF. The CDR3 bases are TGCGCCAGCAGCTTGGGTACCCAAAACGAGCAGTACTTC.

The rearrangement links TRBV29-1 to TRBJ2-7, with D perhaps assigned TRBD1 or TRBD2 (5 bases each). Germline V gene lookup returns CDR1 SQVTM and CDR2 ANQGSEA. Deletions cut 7 bases from V and 0 bases from J, with 10 bases between. The CDR3 contains 12 residues. The CDR3: CSAGAGSYEQYF. As DNA, the CDR3 is TGCAGCGCCGGGGCAGGCTCCTACGAGCAGTACTTC.

This chain links TRBV25-1 with TRBJ2-3, with D hard to call. Trimming removed 9 bases at V and 5 bases at J, with 9 bases between. This CDR3 region has 11 residues. Germline V gene lookup returns CDR1 MGHDK and CDR2 SYGVNS. CDR3 bases: TGTGCCAGTGGAACCCTAGATACGCAGTATTTT. Its translation is CASGTLDTQYF.

This sequence joins TRBV19 and TRBJ2-3; 8 nucleotides agree with TRBD1. Unmatched junction bases numbered 7, after V lost 9 bases and J lost 2 bases. From germline, CDR1 is LNHDA and CDR2 SQIVND (reference sequence). The CDR3 loop spans 14 amino acids. The CDR3 DNA sequence: TGTGCCAGCCGGACAGGGCTACCCACAGATACGCAGTATTTT. This translates into CASRTGLPTDTQYF.

The chain uses TRBV5-1 and TRBJ1-2; D might be TRBD1 (6 bases). V was shortened by 2 bases and J by 2 bases, with 7 bases between the two germline ends. The CDR3 length is 13 residues. The germline V gene encodes CDR1 SGHRS and CDR2 YFSETQ. The CDR3: CASSFDRNYGYTF. In DNA form, the CDR3 reads TGCGCCAGCAGCTTCGACAGGAACTATGGCTACACCTTC.

This chain uses TRBV29-1 with TRBJ1-1, with D unclear. The germline V gene has CDR1 SQVTM and CDR2 ANQGSEA. The length of the CDR3 is 11 residues. Trimming removed 5 bases from V and 5 bases from J, with 9 bases in between. In nucleotides, the CDR3 is TGCAGCGTTAGCTGGGGTACTGAAGCTTTCTTT. It codes for CSVSWGTEAFF.

Comments on this clone: Distinct nucleotide sequences in the sample also encode this CDR3. The V gene is TRBV29-1, the J gene TRBJ2-5, with D possibly TRBD1 on 7 matching bases. The V end lost 5 bases, the J end lost 4 bases, and 11 bases lay between the germline ends. Germline assignment: CDR1 SQVTM and CDR2 ANQGSEA. This CDR3 spans 12 amino acids. CDR3 protein: CSVYRGGETQYF. The CDR3 nucleotides read TGCAGCGTTTACAGGGGAGGAGAGACCCAGTACTTC.

This chain uses TRBV29-1 with TRBJ2-2; weak D call: TRBD2 (7 bases). Germline V lookup: CDR1 SQVTM, CDR2 ANQGSEA. The CDR3 has 14 residues. The ends were cut back, 6 bases at V and 4 bases at J, with 15 bases in the middle. The CDR3 sequence: CSVPQGLPTGELFF. The CDR3 DNA follows: TGCAGCGTCCCACAGGGACTACCCACCGGGGAGCTGTTTTTT.

In this sample, this clone turned up a few times. V usage is TRBV7-3 and J usage is TRBJ2-1; D may correspond to TRBD1 or TRBD2 (5 bases each). V gave up 4 bases and J gave up 1 base, with 14 bases separating them. This CDR3 comprises 16 residues. Germline CDR1 is SGHTA and CDR2 is FQGTGA. The CDR3 nucleotides are TGTGCCAGCAGCTCCCCTCGGGGCGGGTCCTACAATGAGCAGTTCTTC. Amino acids: CASSSPRGGSYNEQFF.

V is TRBV30 and J is TRBJ1-1; D is unclear. Germline assignment: CDR1 GTSNPN and CDR2 SVGIG (reference sequence). V shed 0 bases and J shed 4 bases, with 9 bases lying between them. The CDR3 is 13 amino acids. CDR3 in amino acids: CAWSVIGGTEAFF. CDR3 nucleotides: TGTGCCTGGAGTGTAATTGGTGGCACTGAAGCTTTCTTT.

About this clone: Other nucleotide sequences from this sample produce the same CDR3. This chain links TRBV9 with TRBJ1-6, with D perhaps matching TRBD1 (5 bases). Germline values: CDR1 SGDLS, CDR2 YYNGEE. This CDR3 comprises 13 residues. V was shortened by 0 bases and J by 8 bases, with 6 bases between the two germline ends. The CDR3 protein is CASSVVGDSPLHF. The CDR3 bases are TGTGCCAGCAGCGTAGTAGGGGATTCACCCCTCCACTTT.